These 18 T cell receptor beta chains were sequenced from one sample in a study of shared clonotypes between healthy human individuals. Profiled with immunoSEQ multiplex PCR; TCRdb holds only in-frame clones, not every one. The sample records about 2.4 million clones, over 85% being singletons. The specimen sequenced was naive CD4+ T cells from PBMCs. Subset of the sample: CD45RA+ positively selected. Receptor source: a man aged 18 to 30 in good health. Some clones in this sample may be carry-over from other donors' samples.

The chain links TRBV27 to TRBJ2-7; TRBD1 matches 9 bases. Germline CDR1 reads MNHEY; CDR2 reads SMNVEV (reference sequence). There are 16 residues in the CDR3. V lost 5 bases, J lost 0 bases, and 8 bases stayed unmatched. The CDR3 is CASSPGDRDLSYEQYF. The CDR3 DNA sequence: TGTGCCAGCAGTCCCGGGGACAGGGACCTCTCCTACGAGCAGTACTTC.

CDR3 nucleotide sequence: TGTGCCATCAGTAGAAATCTGGACGTCCCCCCTGAAGCTTTCTTT. It translates to CAISRNLDVPPEAFF. V usage is TRBV10-3 and J usage is TRBJ1-1; D gene uncertain. V lost 5 bases and J lost 6, with 19 bases in between. The germline gives CDR1 ENHRY, CDR2 SYGVKD. CDR3 size: 15 residues.

V gene TRBV6-1 combines with J gene TRBJ1-2, with a tentative D call TRBD1 (6 bases). The CDR3 loop spans 15 amino acids. Trimming stripped 3 bases from V and 4 bases from J, with 15 bases between. Germline CDR1 MNHNS, CDR2 SASEGT. The CDR3 sequence is CASSDPPRGAYGYTF. CDR3 sequence (DNA): TGTGCCAGCAGTGACCCCCCCAGGGGCGCCTATGGCTACACCTTC.

The V and J genes are TRBV7-3 and TRBJ2-1, with D possibly TRBD2 on 5 matching bases. Germline V CDR1 and CDR2: SGHTA, FQGTGA. V shed 1 base and J shed 0 bases, with 19 bases lying between them. The CDR3 loop spans 19 amino acids. DNA for the CDR3: TGTGCCAGCAGCTTAATCGGGGATAGCCTTGAAAGCTCCTACAATGAGCAGTTCTTC. Protein: CASSLIGDSLESSYNEQFF.

The V call is TRBV29-1, the J call TRBJ2-3, with D hard to call. Germline CDR1 and CDR2: SQVTM and ANQGSEA. The CDR3 is made up of 14 amino acids. The CDR3: CSSDQATSTDTQYF. In DNA, the CDR3 is TGCAGTTCCGACCAGGCGACTAGCACAGATACGCAGTATTTT.

As concerns this clone: Other DNA sequences from this sample encode an identical CDR3 as well. CDR3 sequence reads: CASSFRSYGYTF. The CDR3 nucleotides read TGTGCCAGCAGTTTCCGGTCTTATGGCTACACCTTC. The chain carries TRBV28 and TRBJ1-2; D unresolved. Germline V lookup: CDR1 MDHEN, CDR2 SYDVKM. Trimming took 3 bases from V and 5 from J, leaving 7 bases between them. The CDR3 has 12 residues.

The chain links TRBV6-5 to TRBJ1-1; 7 positions agree with TRBD1. The CDR3 sequence is 14 residues long. Germline V gene lookup returns CDR1 MNHEY and CDR2 SVGAGI. Germline trimming cut 5 bases from V and 4 bases from J; bases unmatched to any gene: 7. The CDR3: CASSSTGAGTEAFF. CDR3 coding DNA: TGTGCCAGCAGTAGCACAGGGGCTGGCACTGAAGCTTTCTTT.

The chain links TRBV2 to TRBJ2-7, with D unclear. The germline V gene encodes CDR1 SNHLY and CDR2 FYNNEI. The CDR3 is 11 amino acids. The ends were cut back, 5 bases at V and 6 bases at J, with 8 bases in the middle. DNA for the CDR3: TGTGCCAGCAGTTCGGTCCGCGAGCAGTACTTC. The encoded protein is CASSSVREQYF.

This chain links TRBV25-1 with TRBJ2-2; the D gene is possibly TRBD1 (5 bases). Trimming removed 4 bases from V and 4 bases from J, with 13 bases in between. The CDR3 spans 15 residues. Germline V CDR1 and CDR2: MGHDK, SYGVNS. The CDR3 nucleotides are TGTGCCAGCAGTGGGGGAACAGGTGGCACCGGGGAGCTGTTTTTT. This translates into CASSGGTGGTGELFF. The full variable domain, in which reference TRBV25-1 and TRBJ2-2 provide the parts outside the CDR3, is EADIYQTPRYLVIGTGKKITLECSQTMGHDKMYWYQQDPGMELHLIHYSYGVNSTEKGDLSSESTVSRIRTEHFPLTLESARPSHTSQYLCASSGGTGGTGELFFGEGSRLTVL.

This chain connects TRBV5-1 to TRBJ1-4; D remains ambiguous. The CDR3 is 15 amino acids. V was clipped by 0 bases and J by 0 bases, with 6 bases between them. CDR1 and CDR2 from the germline V gene are SGHRS and YFSETQ. The CDR3: CASSLEDSTNEKLFF. In DNA form, the CDR3 reads TGCGCCAGCAGCTTGGAAGACTCAACTAATGAAAAACTGTTTTTT.

Notes on this clone: At one boundary the junction diverges from the germline segment, which might be a read error. This sequence joins TRBV7-2 and TRBJ1-5; the D gene is possibly TRBD1 (5 bases). The CDR3 is made up of 14 amino acids. Germline values: CDR1 SGHTA, CDR2 FQGNSA. The CDR3 DNA sequence: TGTGCCGGCAGCTTTTCCAGGGACAATCAGCCCCAGCATTTT. Its protein product is CAGSFSRDNQPQHF.

Worth noting for this clone: A junction end diverges from the germline sequence, so it may reflect a read error. This sequence joins TRBV29-1 and TRBJ1-2; 10 positions agree with TRBD1. The CDR3 runs 12 residues. Germline CDR1 SQVTM, CDR2 ANQGSEA. CDR3: CSVDTGTGVGCF. CDR3 in DNA: TGCAGCGTCGATACCGGGACAGGGGTTGGATGCTTC.

The rearrangement uses TRBV15 and TRBJ2-3; D tentatively fits TRBD1 or TRBD2 (5 bases each). The germline V and J ends were trimmed by 4 bases and 2 bases, with 13 bases remaining between them. The CDR3 is made up of 15 amino acids. CDR1 is LNHNV, CDR2 YYDKDF, per germline (reference sequence). The CDR3 protein is CATSTRGLNTDTQYF. The CDR3 DNA is TGTGCCACCAGCACTCGGGGCTTGAACACAGATACGCAGTATTTT. The variable domain in full, with the rest retrieved from reference TRBV15 and TRBJ2-3, is DAMVIQNPRYQVTQFGKPVTLSCSQTLNHNVMYWYQQKSSQAPKLLFHYYDKDFNNEADTPDNFQSRRPNTSFCFLDIRSPGLGDTAMYLCATSTRGLNTDTQYFGPGTRLTVL.

The V gene is TRBV7-3, the J gene TRBJ1-5; 8 bases fit TRBD1. The junction had 3 bases not matched to a gene; V was cut back by 5 bases and J by 6 bases. The CDR3 runs 13 residues. Germline assignment: CDR1 SGHTA and CDR2 FQGTGA. The CDR3 DNA sequence: TGTGCCAGCAGCCAGGGGGCAGGTCAGCCCCAGCATTTT. This sequence encodes CASSQGAGQPQHF.

The V gene is TRBV7-3, the J gene TRBJ1-1; D gene uncertain. Trimming removed 5 bases from V and 3 bases from J, with 10 bases in between. Germline V gives CDR1 SGHTA, CDR2 FQGTGA. This CDR3 comprises 13 residues. The CDR3 sequence: CASSQTSDTEAFF. As DNA, the CDR3 is TGTGCCAGCAGCCAAACTTCGGACACTGAAGCTTTCTTT.

This chain joins TRBV15 and TRBJ2-1; a possible D gene is TRBD2 (6 bases). Germline CDR1 is LNHNV and CDR2 is YYDKDF (reference sequence). V was cut by 0 bases and J by 9 bases, with 9 bases left in between. The CDR3 spans 13 residues. This CDR3 reads CATSRELGLEQFF. Here the CDR3 DNA reads TGTGCCACCAGCAGAGAGTTGGGACTTGAGCAGTTCTTC. Complete variable domain (other parts from reference TRBV15 and TRBJ2-1): DAMVIQNPRYQVTQFGKPVTLSCSQTLNHNVMYWYQQKSSQAPKLLFHYYDKDFNNEADTPDNFQSRRPNTSFCFLDIRSPGLGDTAMYLCATSRELGLEQFFGPGTRLTVL.

This chain joins TRBV2 and TRBJ1-6; 8 nucleotides agree with TRBD1. Germline V gene lookup returns CDR1 SNHLY and CDR2 FYNNEI. Trimming cost V 4 bases and J 10 bases; bases outside gene matches: 6. This CDR3 contains 14 residues. CDR3 sequence: CASSGTGQWSPLHF. The DNA for the CDR3 is TGTGCCAGCAGTGGGACAGGGCAATGGTCACCCCTCCACTTT. Looking up the rest from reference TRBV2 and TRBJ1-6 gives the full variable domain: EPEVTQTPSHQVTQMGQEVILRCVPISNHLYFYWYRQILGQKVEFLVSFYNNEISEKSEIFDDQFSVERPDGSNFTLKIRSTKLEDSAMYFCASSGTGQWSPLHFGNGTRLTVT.

Comments on this clone: The same CDR3 is also encoded by other DNA sequences in this sample. This chain joins TRBV7-9 and TRBJ2-2, with TRBD2 identical over 13 bases. V was clipped by 5 bases and J by 4 bases; unmatched bases: 7. This CDR3 contains 17 residues. From germline, CDR1 is SEHNR and CDR2 FQNEAQ (reference sequence). This CDR3 is CASSPRLAGGGTGELFF. The CDR3 DNA follows: TGTGCCAGCAGCCCTCGACTAGCGGGAGGCGGCACCGGGGAGCTGTTTTTT.